This T cell receptor (beta chain) was documented in a study of T cell responses to AZD1222 COVID-19 vaccine. Study at large: Pooled in the analysis were second doses at about 4 or about 12 weeks. Study results and limitations: It should be noted that donors were predominantly white British and more often female, and clonal diversity was possibly underestimated. Spike as a whole was targeted by vaccine-associated CD4 TCRs, dominant at 160-218 and 743-854.

Sequencing was performed with immunoSEQ multiplex PCR; in TCRdb, only in-frame clones are kept and a portion is missing. The sample shows about 100,000 clones, around 84% of them seen only once. A word on this clone: Antigen specificity is unknown.

CDR1 is KGHDR and CDR2 is SFDVKD in the germline V gene. V gave up 4 bases and J gave up 2 bases, with 11 bases separating them. This CDR3 is 15 amino acids long. The receptor was isolated from an adult in good health. The chain carries TRBV24-1 and TRBJ2-1; TRBD2 is a possible D gene (6 bases). Sequenced material: peripheral blood, taken on day 0 of AZD1222 vaccination. The CDR3 region is CATSESGETYNEQFF. The CDR3 DNA reads as TGTGCCACCAGTGAATCGGGAGAGACCTACAATGAGCAGTTCTTC.